The 19 T cell receptor beta chains given below trace back to one sample, sequenced in a study of OX40 agonist ivuxolimab in advanced cancers. Produced via immunoSEQ multiplex PCR; TCRdb's table is partial and in-frame only. The sample has roughly 60,000 clones; over 80% are singletons. The sequences come from CD4+ or CD8+ T cells sorted from blood, collected in a trial of the OX40 agonist ivuxolimab. The source of these receptors is an adult with an advanced solid tumor such as melanoma, head and neck, liver or kidney cancer.

This sequence joins TRBV14 and TRBJ2-1, with a possible D match to TRBD1 (6 bases). With 1 base removed from V and 9 bases from J, the gap between germline ends came to 16 bases. Germline CDR1 and CDR2: SGHDN and FVKESK. CDR3 length equals 15 residues. This CDR3 is CASSQGEQGYREQFF. Here the CDR3 DNA reads TGTGCCAGCAGCCAAGGGGAACAGGGTTATCGTGAGCAGTTCTTC.

The gene calls are TRBV4-3 and TRBJ2-2; 7 nucleotides agree with TRBD1. Germline V gives CDR1 LGHNA, CDR2 YSLEER. There are 17 residues in the CDR3. The ends lost 0 bases at V and 0 bases at J; junction bases unmatched: 4. DNA of the CDR3: TGCGCCAGCAGCCAAGAAACAGGGGCTCCGAACACCGGGGAGCTGTTTTTT. Translation: CASSQETGAPNTGELFF.

V is TRBV19 and J is TRBJ2-7; 7 bases align to TRBD2. The CDR3 sequence is 15 residues long. V gave up 5 bases and J gave up 6 bases; unmatched junction bases: 13. In germline, CDR1 is LNHDA, CDR2 SQIVND (reference sequence). For the CDR3, the DNA is TGTGCCAGTAGTCCCTACGGACTAGTGGGGCGCGAGCAGTACTTC. It codes for CASSPYGLVGREQYF.

This rearrangement joins TRBV6-5 to TRBJ2-2; the D gene is possibly TRBD2 (5 bases). V was pared by 2 bases and J by 3 bases, with 10 bases between. In germline, CDR1 is MNHEY, CDR2 SVGAGI. This CDR3 has 15 amino acids. CDR3 protein: CASSYGAEYTGELFF. The CDR3 DNA sequence: TGTGCCAGCAGTTACGGAGCGGAGTACACCGGGGAGCTGTTTTTT.

V is TRBV14 and J is TRBJ2-7; 15 bases match TRBD2. With V trimmed by 4 bases and J by 5 bases, 3 bases remained unmatched. Germline loops: CDR1 SGHDN, CDR2 FVKESK. This CDR3 has 15 amino acids. The CDR3 nucleotides are TGTGCCAGCAGCCCGGGACTAGCGGGAGGAGACGAGCAGTACTTC. Its translation is CASSPGLAGGDEQYF.

The rearrangement links TRBV11-3 to TRBJ1-1; maybe TRBD1 (6 bases). Germline loops: CDR1 SGHNT, CDR2 YENEEA. V was shortened by 3 bases and J by 4 bases, with 9 bases between the two germline ends. The CDR3 consists of 13 residues. The chain's CDR3 is CASSFDRTTEAFF. The CDR3 DNA sequence: TGTGCCAGCAGCTTCGACAGGACCACTGAAGCTTTCTTT. Filled out from reference TRBV11-3 and TRBJ1-1, the complete variable domain reads EAGVVQSPRYKIIEKKQPVAFWCNPISGHNTLYWYLQNLGQGPELLIRYENEEAVDDSQLPKDRFSAERLKGVDSTLKIQPAELGDSAVYLCASSFDRTTEAFFGQGTRLTVV.

The chain combines TRBV18 with TRBJ2-3; D tentatively fits TRBD1 or TRBD2 (6 bases each). This CDR3 is 17 amino acids long. CDR1 and CDR2 (germline): KGHSH, LQKENI. V was trimmed by 4 bases and J by 4 bases, leaving 21 bases between them. The CDR3 DNA sequence: TGTGCCAGCTCACTCGGGCCCTGGGGGGCTAAATCAGATACGCAGTATTTT. Translated: CASSLGPWGAKSDTQYF.

This chain uses TRBV19 with TRBJ1-4; 10 nucleotides match TRBD1. This CDR3 contains 15 residues. Looked up from germline, CDR1 is LNHDA and CDR2 is SQIVND (reference sequence). Trimming removed 8 bases from V and 3 bases from J; junction bases left unmatched: 6. Here the CDR3 DNA reads TGTGCCAGTTCGGACAGGGGGATCTCTAATGAAAAACTGTTTTTT. Amino acid sequence: CASSDRGISNEKLFF.

The V gene is TRBV18, the J gene TRBJ2-1; no firm D call. V lost 0 bases and J lost 7, with 4 bases in between. This CDR3 is 12 amino acids long. Germline V gene lookup returns CDR1 KGHSH and CDR2 LQKENI. The CDR3 loop reads CASSPPTNEQFF. The CDR3 DNA reads as TGTGCCAGCTCACCACCGACGAATGAGCAGTTCTTC.

This chain links TRBV25-1 with TRBJ2-5; 7 nucleotides agree with TRBD2. The CDR3 has 14 residues. J was trimmed by 5 bases and V by 5 bases; bases with no gene match: 8. CDR1 is MGHDK and CDR2 is SYGVNS in the germline V gene. Here the CDR3 reads CASSPRAGVETQYF. The CDR3 DNA follows: TGTGCCAGCAGTCCTAGGGCGGGAGTGGAGACCCAGTACTTC. Filled out from reference TRBV25-1 and TRBJ2-5, the complete variable domain reads EADIYQTPRYLVIGTGKKITLECSQTMGHDKMYWYQQDPGMELHLIHYSYGVNSTEKGDLSSESTVSRIRTEHFPLTLESARPSHTSQYLCASSPRAGVETQYFGPGTRLLVL.

The chain uses TRBV18 and TRBJ1-5; perhaps TRBD1 as D (5 bases). This CDR3 region has 15 residues. The ends were cut back, 2 bases at V and 5 bases at J, with 13 bases in the middle. Germline CDR1 is KGHSH and CDR2 is LQKENI. DNA of the CDR3: TGTGCCAGCTCACCAAATCCTGGAGGGGATCAGCCCCAGCATTTT. Its translation: CASSPNPGGDQPQHF.

CDR3: CASSEIGDLLSGTGELFF. The CDR3 DNA reads as TGTGCCAGCAGTGAAATAGGGGACCTCCTATCGGGCACCGGGGAGCTGTTTTTT. The rearrangement links TRBV2 to TRBJ2-2, with D possibly being TRBD1 or TRBD2 (5 bases each). CDR1 and CDR2 from the germline V gene are SNHLY and FYNNEI. The CDR3 covers 18 residues. The V end lost 2 bases, the J end lost 4 bases, and 20 bases lay between the germline ends.

The chain joins TRBV7-9 to TRBJ1-2, with TRBD1 as a possible D gene (5 bases). Germline loops: CDR1 SEHNR, CDR2 FQNEAQ (reference sequence). V gave up 1 base and J gave up 4 bases, with 10 bases separating them. The CDR3 loop spans 14 amino acids. This CDR3 reads CASSLEGQIYGYTF. The CDR3 DNA follows: TGTGCCAGCAGCTTAGAGGGGCAGATCTATGGCTACACCTTC.

The chain carries TRBV5-1 and TRBJ2-1; the match to TRBD2 covers 13 bases. V dropped 3 bases and J dropped 8; count of bases not matched to a gene: 5. The germline gives CDR1 SGHRS, CDR2 YFSETQ. There are 15 residues in the CDR3. The CDR3 bases are TGCGCCAGCAGCTGGGGACTAGCGGGATACGATGAGCAGTTCTTC. Its translation: CASSWGLAGYDEQFF.

The chain carries TRBV5-1 and TRBJ2-3, with 9 bases fitting TRBD2. There are 15 residues in the CDR3. CDR1 SGHRS and CDR2 YFSETQ come from the germline V gene. Trimming at V came to 3 bases and at J to 4 bases, leaving 6 bases not matched to a gene. The CDR3 region has the DNA TGCGCCAGCAGCTGGGCGGGACTAGCCGCAGATACGCAGTATTTT. It translates to CASSWAGLAADTQYF.

The chain employs TRBV16 and TRBJ2-7, with D tentatively TRBD1 or TRBD2 (7 bases each). With 3 bases removed from V and 5 bases from J, the gap between germline ends came to 14 bases. The CDR3 sequence is 14 residues long. The germline V gene encodes CDR1 KGHSY and CDR2 FQNENV. The CDR3, as DNA: TGTGCCAGCAGCCAGCTCAGGGGGGGCGACGAGCAGTACTTC. This codes for CASSQLRGGDEQYF.

The chain links TRBV9 to TRBJ2-3; TRBD2 agrees at 11 bases. The V gene's germline CDR1 is SGDLS and CDR2 YYNGEE. This CDR3 contains 15 residues. With V trimmed by 3 bases and J by 7 bases, 7 bases remained unmatched. The CDR3 coding sequence is TGTGCCAGCAGCGGAACTAGCGGGGGCACGAATACGCAGTATTTT. Amino acid sequence: CASSGTSGGTNTQYF.

The gene calls are TRBV5-1 and TRBJ1-1, with 7 bases matching TRBD1. Germline assignment: CDR1 SGHRS and CDR2 YFSETQ. This CDR3 comprises 16 residues. V dropped 5 bases and J dropped 6; count of bases not matched to a gene: 16. This CDR3 is CASRFQTFLTGSEAFF. Written as DNA, the CDR3 is TGCGCCAGCAGGTTCCAAACCTTTCTGACAGGGTCTGAAGCTTTCTTT.

This clone was found a few times. This chain joins TRBV27 and TRBJ2-3, with TRBD2 identical over 8 bases. The CDR3 has 15 residues. Looked up from germline, CDR1 is MNHEY and CDR2 is SMNVEV (reference sequence). Trimming took 6 bases from V and 6 from J; bases not matched to a gene: 11. CDR3 region: CASSPRGSGVDTQYF. The DNA of the CDR3 is TGTGCCAGCAGCCCTCGGGGTAGCGGGGTTGATACGCAGTATTTT.